These T cell receptor beta chains were read from a single sample in a study of radiotherapy plus CTLA-4 blockade in lung cancer. Produced via immunoSEQ multiplex PCR; TCRdb's table is partial and in-frame only. In the table there are approximately 94,000 clones, around 83% of which are singletons. The sample consisted of peripheral blood, taken from a patient treated with radiotherapy plus ipilimumab. These receptors were obtained from a human donor with non-small cell lung cancer that progressed on radiotherapy plus ipilimumab. Each CDR3 is given with its conserved first and last residue. The D gene is left open where the match is weak. The size field is filled for only some rows; it gives once, few, many or a size class.

clone size,V gene,D gene,J gene,CDR3 DNA,CDR3 protein
.,TRBV5-1,.,TRBJ1-2,TGCGCCAGCAGCTTGGCTCCAGGGAGGGCCTATGGCTACACCTTC,CASSLAPGRAYGYTF
few,TRBV6-4,TRBD2,TRBJ2-1,TGTGCCAGCAGTGCGGGAGGTATCAGTGAGCAGTTCTTC,CASSAGGISEQFF
.,TRBV28,TRBD1,TRBJ1-2,TGTGCCAGCAGTTTACCGACAGGGACTGGCTACACCTTC,CASSLPTGTGYTF
.,TRBV4-2,TRBD1,TRBJ2-5,TGTGCCAGCAGGGGACAGGGGGAAGAGACCCAGTACTTC,CASRGQGEETQYF
.,TRBV18,.,TRBJ1-2,TGTGCCAGCTCACCTTCCCGGGATGGCTACACCTTC,CASSPSRDGYTF
.,TRBV9,TRBD2,TRBJ2-5,TGTGCCAGCGGTCCTGGACTAGTAGAGACCCAGTACTTC,CASGPGLVETQYF
.,TRBV9,TRBD2,TRBJ2-3,TGTGCCAGCAGCGGAACTAGCGGGAGGGTGGCAGATACGCAGTATTTT,CASSGTSGRVADTQYF
.,TRBV7-2,TRBD1,TRBJ2-7,TGTGCCAGCAGCTTAAGGCCGGGACAGGGGGTCCACGAGCAGTACTTC,CASSLRPGQGVHEQYF
.,TRBV27,TRBD2,TRBJ2-1,TGTGCCAGCAGTTTTCGGACTAGCGGGAGGGGACGGGAGCAGTTCTTC,CASSFRTSGRGREQFF
.,TRBV6-5,TRBD1,TRBJ1-4,TGTGCCAGCAGTTCCGGGACAGGTACTAATGAAAAACTGTTTTTT,CASSSGTGTNEKLFF
few,TRBV18,.,TRBJ2-5,TGTGCCAGCTCACCAGGGTTCGGAGAGACCCAGTACTTC,CASSPGFGETQYF
.,TRBV14,.,TRBJ1-1,TGTGCCAGCAGCCTGTTATCGACAGGCCAAGCTTTCTTT,CASSLLSTGQAFF
.,TRBV6-1,.,TRBJ2-5,TGTGCCAGCAGTGGAAGGAGCCAAGAGACCCAGTACTTC,CASSGRSQETQYF
once,TRBV6-5,.,TRBJ2-3,TGTGCCAGCAGTTTTAAGCGGAGCCCAAGCACAGATACGCAGTATTTT,CASSFKRSPSTDTQYF
medium-sized,TRBV10-3,.,TRBJ2-7,TGTGCCACCGCGACAGTGACCTACGAGCAGTACTTC,CATATVTYEQYF
.,TRBV25-1,TRBD2,TRBJ2-3,TGTGCCAGCAAAGGTAGCGGGAGCTCAGATACGCAGTATTTT,CASKGSGSSDTQYF
.,TRBV15,TRBD1,TRBJ1-2,TGTGCCACCAGCAGAAGGAATAACAGGGGGCGCGGGGGCTACACCTTC,CATSRRNNRGRGGYTF
.,TRBV5-4,.,TRBJ2-1,TGTGCCAGCAGCTTGGTAGACACAGTCAATGAGCAGTTCTTC,CASSLVDTVNEQFF
.,TRBV5-8,TRBD1,TRBJ2-7,TGTGCCAGCAGCTTGGAGTCCGGGACAGGGCAGTACGAGCAGTACTTC,CASSLESGTGQYEQYF
.,TRBV28,TRBD1,TRBJ1-2,TGTGCCAGCAGCTTGTCACAGGGGTGGGGCTATGGCTACACCTTC,CASSLSQGWGYGYTF